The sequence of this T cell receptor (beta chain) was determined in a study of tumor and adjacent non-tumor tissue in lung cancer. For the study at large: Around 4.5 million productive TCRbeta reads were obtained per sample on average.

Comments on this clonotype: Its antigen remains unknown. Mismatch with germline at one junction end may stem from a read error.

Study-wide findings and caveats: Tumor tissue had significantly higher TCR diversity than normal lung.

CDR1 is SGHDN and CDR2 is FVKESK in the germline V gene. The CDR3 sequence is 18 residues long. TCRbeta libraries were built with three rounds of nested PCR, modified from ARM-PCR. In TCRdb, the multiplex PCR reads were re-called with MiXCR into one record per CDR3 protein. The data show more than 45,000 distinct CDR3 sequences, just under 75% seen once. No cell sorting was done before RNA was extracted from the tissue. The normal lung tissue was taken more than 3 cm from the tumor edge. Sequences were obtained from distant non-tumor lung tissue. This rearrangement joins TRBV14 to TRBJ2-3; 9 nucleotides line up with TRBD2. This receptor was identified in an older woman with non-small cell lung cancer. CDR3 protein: CASGQPSGLAGRIDTQYF. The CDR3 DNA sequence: TGTGCCAGCGGCCAACCCTCGGGACTAGCCGGGAGGATAGATACGCAGTATTTT. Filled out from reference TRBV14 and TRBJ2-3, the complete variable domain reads EAGVTQFPSHSVIEKGQTVTLRCDPISGHDNLYWYRRVMGKEIKFLLHFVKESKQDESGMPNNRFLAERTGGTYSTLKVQPAELEDSGVYFCASGQPSGLAGRIDTQYFGPGTRLTVL.